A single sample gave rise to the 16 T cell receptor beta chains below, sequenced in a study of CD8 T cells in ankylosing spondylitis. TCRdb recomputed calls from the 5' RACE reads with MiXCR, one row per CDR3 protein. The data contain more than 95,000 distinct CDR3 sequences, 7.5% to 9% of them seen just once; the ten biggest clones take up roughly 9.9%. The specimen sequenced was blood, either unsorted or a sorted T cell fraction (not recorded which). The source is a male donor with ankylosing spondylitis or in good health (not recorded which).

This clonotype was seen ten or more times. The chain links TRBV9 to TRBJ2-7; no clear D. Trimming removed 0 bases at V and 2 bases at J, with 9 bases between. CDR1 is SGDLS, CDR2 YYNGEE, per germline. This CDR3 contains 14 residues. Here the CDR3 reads CASSVDTSAYEQYF. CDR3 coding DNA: TGTGCCAGCAGCGTAGACACGTCCGCCTACGAGCAGTACTTC. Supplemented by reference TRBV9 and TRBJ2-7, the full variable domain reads DSGVTQTPKHLITATGQRVTLRCSPRSGDLSVYWYQQSLDQGLQFLIQYYNGEERAKGNILERFSAQQFPDLHSELNLSSLELGDSALYFCASSVDTSAYEQYFGPGTRLTVT.

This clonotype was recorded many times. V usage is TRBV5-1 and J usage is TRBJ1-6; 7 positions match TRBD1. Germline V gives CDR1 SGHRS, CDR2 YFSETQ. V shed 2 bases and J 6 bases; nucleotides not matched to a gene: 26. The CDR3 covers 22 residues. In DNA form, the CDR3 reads TGCGCCAGCAGCTTCAACCCCTGGGCGGTCCCGGTCCGGGACAGCGCTAATTCACCCCTCCACTTT. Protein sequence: CASSFNPWAVPVRDSANSPLHF.

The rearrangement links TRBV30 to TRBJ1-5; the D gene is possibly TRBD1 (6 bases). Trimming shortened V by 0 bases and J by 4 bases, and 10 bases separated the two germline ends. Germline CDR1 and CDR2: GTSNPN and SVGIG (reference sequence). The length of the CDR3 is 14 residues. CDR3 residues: CAWSVKQGNQPQHF. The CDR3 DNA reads TGTGCCTGGAGTGTAAAACAGGGAAATCAGCCCCAGCATTTT.

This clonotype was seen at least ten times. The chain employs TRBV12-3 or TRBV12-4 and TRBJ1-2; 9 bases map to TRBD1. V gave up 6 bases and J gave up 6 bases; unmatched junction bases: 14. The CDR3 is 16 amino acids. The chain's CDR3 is CASSPTGQGLSDGYTF. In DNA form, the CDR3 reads TGTGCCAGCAGCCCCACGGGACAGGGTTTGAGCGATGGCTACACCTTC.

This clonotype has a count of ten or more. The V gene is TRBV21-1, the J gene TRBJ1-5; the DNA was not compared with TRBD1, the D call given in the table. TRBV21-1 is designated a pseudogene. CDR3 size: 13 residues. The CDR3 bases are TGTGCCAGTTTAGGGGGCGGCTATCAGCCCCAGCATTTT. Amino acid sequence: CASLGGGYQPQHF.

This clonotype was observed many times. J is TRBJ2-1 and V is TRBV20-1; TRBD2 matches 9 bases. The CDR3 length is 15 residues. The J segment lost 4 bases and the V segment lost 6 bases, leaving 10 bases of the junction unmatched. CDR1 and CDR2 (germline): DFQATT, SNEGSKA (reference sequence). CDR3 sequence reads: CSATSLTSGYNEQFF. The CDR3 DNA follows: TGCAGTGCCACTTCGTTAACTAGCGGGTACAATGAGCAGTTCTTC.

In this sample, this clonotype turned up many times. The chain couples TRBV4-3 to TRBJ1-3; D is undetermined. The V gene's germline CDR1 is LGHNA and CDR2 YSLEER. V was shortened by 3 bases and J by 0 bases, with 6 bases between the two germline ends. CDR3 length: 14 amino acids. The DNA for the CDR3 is TGCGCCAGCAGCCAGACGGGCTCTGGAAACACCATATATTTT. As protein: CASSQTGSGNTIYF.

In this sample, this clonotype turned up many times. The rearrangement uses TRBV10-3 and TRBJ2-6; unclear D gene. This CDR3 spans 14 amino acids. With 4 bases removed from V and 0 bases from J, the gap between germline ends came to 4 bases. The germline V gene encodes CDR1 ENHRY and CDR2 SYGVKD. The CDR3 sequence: CAISGNSGANVLTF. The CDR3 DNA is TGTGCCATCAGTGGCAACTCTGGGGCCAACGTCCTGACTTTC.

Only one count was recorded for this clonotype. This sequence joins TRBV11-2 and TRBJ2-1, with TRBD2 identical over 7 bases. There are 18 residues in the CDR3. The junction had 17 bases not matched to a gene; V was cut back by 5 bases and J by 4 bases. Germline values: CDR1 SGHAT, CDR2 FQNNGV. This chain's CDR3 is CASSPSRTSRDSYNEQFF. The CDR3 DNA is TGTGCCAGCAGCCCGTCTAGGACTAGTAGGGACTCGTACAATGAGCAGTTCTTC.

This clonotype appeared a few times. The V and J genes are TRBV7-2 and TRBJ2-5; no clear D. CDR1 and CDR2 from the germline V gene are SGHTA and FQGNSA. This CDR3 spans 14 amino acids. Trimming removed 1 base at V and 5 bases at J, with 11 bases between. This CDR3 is CASSLGPVGETQYF. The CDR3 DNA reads TGTGCCAGCAGCTTAGGTCCTGTGGGGGAGACCCAGTACTTC.

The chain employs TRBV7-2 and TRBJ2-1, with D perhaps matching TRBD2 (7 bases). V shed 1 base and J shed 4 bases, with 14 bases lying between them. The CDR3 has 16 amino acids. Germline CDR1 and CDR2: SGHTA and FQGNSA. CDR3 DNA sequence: TGTGCCAGCAGCTTAGGGGGGGGCGGGCATTACAATGAGCAGTTCTTC. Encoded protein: CASSLGGGGHYNEQFF.

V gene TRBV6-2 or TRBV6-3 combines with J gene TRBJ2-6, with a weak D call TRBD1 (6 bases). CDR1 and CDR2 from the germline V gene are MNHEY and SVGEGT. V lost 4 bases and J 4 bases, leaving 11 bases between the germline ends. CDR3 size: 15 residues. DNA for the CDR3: TGTGCCAGCAGTTCCTGGGGGACAGGGGCCAACGTCCTGACTTTC. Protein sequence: CASSSWGTGANVLTF.

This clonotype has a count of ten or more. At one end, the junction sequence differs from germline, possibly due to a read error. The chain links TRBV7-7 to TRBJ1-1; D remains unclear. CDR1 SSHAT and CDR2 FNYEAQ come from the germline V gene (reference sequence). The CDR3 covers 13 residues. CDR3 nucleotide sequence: TGTGCTAGCAGCCCGAATGTGAACACTGAAGCTTTCTTT. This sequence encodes CASSPNVNTEAFF. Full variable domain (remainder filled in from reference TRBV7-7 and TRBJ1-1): GAGVSQSPRYKVTKRGQDVTLRCDPISSHATLYWYQQALGQGPEFLTYFNYEAQPDKSGLPSDRFSAERPEGSISTLTIQRTEQRDSAMYRCASSPNVNTEAFFGQGTRLTVV.

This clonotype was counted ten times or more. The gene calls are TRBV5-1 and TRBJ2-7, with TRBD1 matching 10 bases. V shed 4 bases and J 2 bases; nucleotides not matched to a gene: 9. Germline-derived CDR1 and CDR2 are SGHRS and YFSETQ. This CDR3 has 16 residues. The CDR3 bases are TGCGCCAGCAGCAATACTAGGACAGGGGGTGCCTACGAGCAGTACTTC. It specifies CASSNTRTGGAYEQYF.

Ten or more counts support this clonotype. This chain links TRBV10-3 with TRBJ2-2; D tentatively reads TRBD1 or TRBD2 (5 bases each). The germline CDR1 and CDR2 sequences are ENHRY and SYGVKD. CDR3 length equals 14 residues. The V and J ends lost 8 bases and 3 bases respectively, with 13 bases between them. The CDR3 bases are TGTGCCATCCGCCTAGGGGACGACACCGGGGAGCTGTTTTTT. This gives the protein CAIRLGDDTGELFF.

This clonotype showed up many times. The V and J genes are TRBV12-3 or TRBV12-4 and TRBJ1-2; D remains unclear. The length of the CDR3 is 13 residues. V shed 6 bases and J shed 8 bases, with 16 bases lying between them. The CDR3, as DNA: TGTGCCAGCAGCCCTCCCCGCCCGGACGGCTACACCTTC. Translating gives CASSPPRPDGYTF.